This entry features one T cell receptor beta chain sequence. No antigen is known for it. The authors isolated CD4+ T cells after ten to eleven days of culture. In the vaccine recipients, nucleocapsid antibodies were negative and there was no prior SARS-CoV-2 infection. Using immunoSEQ multiplex PCR, the repertoire was profiled, and TCRdb retains in-frame clones only, with some absent. The profile shows around 30,000 clones, less than 75% of them singletons. The sample originates from a study of vaccination effects on CD4 cells after COVID-19. About the study: ViraFEST expansion of antigen-specific CD4+ T cells with viral peptide pools preceded sequencing. For each well, over 1.5 million PBMC were cultured with about 9.4 IU/ml IL-2 and around 10 ug/ml peptides.

This CDR3 has 16 residues. The germline V and J ends were trimmed by 2 bases and 6 bases, with 20 bases remaining between them. CDR1 is SQVTM and CDR2 is ANQGSEA in the germline V gene. The source of this sequence is a human donor who received a COVID-19 vaccine. The rearrangement links TRBV29-1 to TRBJ2-1, with D maybe TRBD2 (5 bases). The specimen comprised CD4+ T cells from PBMCs cultured without peptide, sampled before COVID-19 vaccination. The DNA for the CDR3 is TGCAGCGTTGAATTCCTTCCTAGCTGGATGGTCAATGAGCAGTTCTTC. Its protein product is CSVEFLPSWMVNEQFF.